This TCR beta chain was profiled in a study of shared clonotypes between healthy human individuals. The protocol was immunoSEQ multiplex PCR, while the TCRdb copy is restricted to in-frame clones and leaves out a portion. This table has about 2.4 million clones, roughly nine tenths appearing once. The CDR3 is made up of 14 amino acids. CDR1 and CDR2 from the germline V gene are SGHRS and YFSETQ. Trimming took off 4 bases at V and 4 bases at J, with 11 bases between the two ends. This chain connects TRBV5-1 to TRBJ2-2; tentatively, D is TRBD1 or TRBD2 (5 bases each). The sample taken for sequencing was naive CD4+ T cells sorted from blood. The subset is: CD45RA+ positively selected. The sequence was obtained from a man aged 18 to 29 in good health. The CDR3 region has the DNA TGCGCCAGCAGCAACGGGACCCCCACCGGGGAGCTGTTTTTT. It specifies CASSNGTPTGELFF.